The T cell receptor (beta chain) described here comes from a study of T cell changes during pregnancy in multiple sclerosis. Between the trimmed V and J ends, which lost 1 base and 1 base, there was a span of 15 bases. Germline CDR1 is LGHNA and CDR2 is YNFKEQ. This CDR3 contains 17 residues. Data came from immunoSEQ multiplex PCR; TCRdb stores just in-frame clones and leaves some out. The data contain nearly 60,000 clones, roughly nine tenths of them singletons. The chain couples TRBV4-2 to TRBJ2-3, with a possible D match to TRBD2 (6 bases). The clonotype was recovered from a female donor in good health, enrolled as a control in a pregnancy study. The sequencing here drew on CD4+ T cells from peripheral blood mononuclear cells, taken after pregnancy. The CDR3 region is CASSQVLQGGGTDTQYF. The CDR3 DNA is TGTGCCAGCAGCCAAGTCCTTCAGGGAGGAGGCACAGATACGCAGTATTTT.